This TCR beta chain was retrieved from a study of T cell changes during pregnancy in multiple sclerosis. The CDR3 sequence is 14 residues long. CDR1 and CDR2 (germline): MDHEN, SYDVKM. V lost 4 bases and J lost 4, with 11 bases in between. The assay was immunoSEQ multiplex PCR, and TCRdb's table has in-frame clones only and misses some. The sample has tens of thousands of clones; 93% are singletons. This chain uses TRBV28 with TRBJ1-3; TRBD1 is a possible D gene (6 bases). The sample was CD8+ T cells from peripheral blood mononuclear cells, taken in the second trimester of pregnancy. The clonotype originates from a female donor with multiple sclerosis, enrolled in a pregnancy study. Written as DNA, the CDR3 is TGTGCCAGCAGTTCCGACAGGTACGGAAACACCATATATTTT. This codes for CASSSDRYGNTIYF.